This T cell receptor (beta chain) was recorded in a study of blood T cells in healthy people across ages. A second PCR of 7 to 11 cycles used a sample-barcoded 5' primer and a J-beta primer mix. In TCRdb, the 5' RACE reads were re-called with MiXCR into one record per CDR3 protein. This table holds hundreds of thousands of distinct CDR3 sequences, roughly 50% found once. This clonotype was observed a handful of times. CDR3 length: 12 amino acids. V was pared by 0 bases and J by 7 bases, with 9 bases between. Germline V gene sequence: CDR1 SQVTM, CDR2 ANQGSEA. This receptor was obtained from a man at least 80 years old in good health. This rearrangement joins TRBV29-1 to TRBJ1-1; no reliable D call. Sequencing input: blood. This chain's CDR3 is CSVEEDVREAFF. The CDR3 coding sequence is TGCAGCGTTGAAGAAGACGTCCGTGAAGCTTTCTTT.